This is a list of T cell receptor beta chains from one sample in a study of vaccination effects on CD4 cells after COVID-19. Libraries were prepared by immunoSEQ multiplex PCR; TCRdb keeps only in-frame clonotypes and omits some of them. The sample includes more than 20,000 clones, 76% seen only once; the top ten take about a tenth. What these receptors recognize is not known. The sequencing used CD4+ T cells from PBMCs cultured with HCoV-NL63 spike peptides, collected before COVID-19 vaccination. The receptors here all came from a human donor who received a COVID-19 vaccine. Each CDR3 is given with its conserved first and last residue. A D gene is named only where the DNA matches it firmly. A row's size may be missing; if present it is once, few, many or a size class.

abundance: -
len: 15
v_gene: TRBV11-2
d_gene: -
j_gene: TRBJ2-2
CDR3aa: CASSLEQGFTGELFF
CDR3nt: TGTGCCAGCAGCTTAGAACAGGGATTCACCGGGGAGCTGTTTTTT

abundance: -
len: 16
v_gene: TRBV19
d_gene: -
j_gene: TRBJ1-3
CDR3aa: CASRDSRSPSGNTIYF
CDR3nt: TGTGCCAGTAGAGACTCAAGGTCCCCCTCTGGAAACACCATATATTTT

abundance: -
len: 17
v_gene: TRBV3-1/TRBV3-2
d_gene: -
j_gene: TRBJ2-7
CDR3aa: CASSQDLSNTDPYEQYF
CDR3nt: TGTGCCAGCAGCCAAGATTTGAGCAACACGGATCCCTACGAGCAGTACTTC

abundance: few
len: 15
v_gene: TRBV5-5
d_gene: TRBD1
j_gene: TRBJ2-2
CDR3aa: CASSLGTGHIGELFF
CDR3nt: TGTGCCAGCAGCTTAGGGACAGGTCACATCGGGGAGCTGTTTTTT

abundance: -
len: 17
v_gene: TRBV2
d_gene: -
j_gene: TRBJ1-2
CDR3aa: CASNLPPGTTAGYGYTF
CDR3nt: TGTGCCAGCAATCTCCCCCCCGGGACTACCGCTGGATATGGCTACACCTTC

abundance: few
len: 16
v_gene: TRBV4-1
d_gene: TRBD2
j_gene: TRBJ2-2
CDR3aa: CASSQEGRGYTGELFF
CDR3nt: TGCGCCAGCAGCCAAGAAGGGCGGGGGTACACCGGGGAGCTGTTTTTT

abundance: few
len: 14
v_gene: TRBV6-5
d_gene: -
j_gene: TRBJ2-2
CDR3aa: CASSYSIGSGELFF
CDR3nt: TGTGCCAGCAGTTACTCGATCGGATCCGGGGAGCTGTTTTTT

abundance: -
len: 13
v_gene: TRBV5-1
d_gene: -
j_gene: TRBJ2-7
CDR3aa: CASSKERGHEQYF
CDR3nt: TGCGCCAGCAGCAAGGAAAGGGGCCACGAGCAGTACTTC

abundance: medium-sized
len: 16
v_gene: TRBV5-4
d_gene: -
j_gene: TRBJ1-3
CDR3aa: CASSTGGGASGNTIYF
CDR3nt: TGTGCCAGCAGCACCGGAGGGGGGGCCTCTGGAAACACCATATATTTT

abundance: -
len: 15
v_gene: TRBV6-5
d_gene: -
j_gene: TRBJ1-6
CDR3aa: CASVRQVGGNSPLHF
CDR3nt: TGTGCCAGCGTCCGACAGGTCGGGGGGAATTCACCCCTCCACTTT

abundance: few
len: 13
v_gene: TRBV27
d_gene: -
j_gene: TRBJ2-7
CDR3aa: CASSFRDRYEQYF
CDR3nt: TGTGCCAGCAGTTTCAGGGACCGATACGAGCAGTACTTC

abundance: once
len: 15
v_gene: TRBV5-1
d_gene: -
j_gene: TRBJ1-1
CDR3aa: CASSLDGTPLDEAFF
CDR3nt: TGCGCCAGCAGCTTGGACGGGACACCTCTCGATGAAGCTTTCTTT

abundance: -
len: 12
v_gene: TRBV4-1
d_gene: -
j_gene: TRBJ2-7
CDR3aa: CASSPPLGEQYF
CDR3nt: TGCGCCAGCAGCCCGCCGCTGGGGGAGCAGTACTTC

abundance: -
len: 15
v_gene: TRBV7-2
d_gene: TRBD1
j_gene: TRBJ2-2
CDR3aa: CASSRGQGGTGELFF
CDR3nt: TGTGCCAGCAGCCGCGGACAGGGAGGCACCGGGGAGCTGTTTTTT

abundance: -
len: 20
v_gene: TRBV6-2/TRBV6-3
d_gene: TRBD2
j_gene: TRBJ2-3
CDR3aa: CASSYPTGLAGGKSTDTQYF
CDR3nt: TGTGCCAGCAGTTACCCGACCGGACTAGCGGGGGGGAAGAGCACAGATACGCAGTATTTT

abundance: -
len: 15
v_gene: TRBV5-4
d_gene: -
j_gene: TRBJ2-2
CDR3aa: CASSLGRGNTGELFF
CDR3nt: TGTGCCAGCAGCTTGGGGAGAGGGAACACCGGGGAGCTGTTTTTT

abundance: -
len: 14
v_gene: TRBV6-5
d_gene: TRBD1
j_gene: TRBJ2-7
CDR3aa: CASSYRDRGNEQYF
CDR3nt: TGTGCCAGCAGTTACCGGGACAGGGGCAACGAGCAGTACTTC

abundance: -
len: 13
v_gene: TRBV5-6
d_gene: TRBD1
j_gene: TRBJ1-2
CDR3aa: CASSVDRDYGYTF
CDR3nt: TGTGCCAGCAGCGTCGACAGGGACTATGGCTACACCTTC

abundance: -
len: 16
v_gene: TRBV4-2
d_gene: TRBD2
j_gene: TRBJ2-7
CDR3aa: CASSQDRALADYKQYF
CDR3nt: TGTGCCAGCAGCCAAGATAGGGCCCTAGCGGACTACAAGCAGTACTTC

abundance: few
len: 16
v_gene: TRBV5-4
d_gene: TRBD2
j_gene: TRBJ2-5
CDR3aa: CASSLGTSGGEETQYF
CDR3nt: TGTGCCAGCAGCTTGGGGACTAGCGGGGGGGAAGAGACCCAGTACTTC

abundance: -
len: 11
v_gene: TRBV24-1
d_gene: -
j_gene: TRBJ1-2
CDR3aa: CATSDSYGYTF
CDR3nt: TGTGCCACCAGTGATTCCTATGGCTACACCTTC

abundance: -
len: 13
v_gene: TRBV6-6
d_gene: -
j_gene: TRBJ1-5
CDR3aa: CASRMDGDQPQHF
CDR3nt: TGTGCCAGCAGAATGGACGGAGATCAGCCCCAGCATTTT

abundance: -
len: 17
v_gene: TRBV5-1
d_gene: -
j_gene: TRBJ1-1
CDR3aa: CASSSEVGLIRPPEAFF
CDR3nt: TGCGCCAGCAGCTCCGAGGTAGGGCTAATACGACCGCCTGAAGCTTTCTTT

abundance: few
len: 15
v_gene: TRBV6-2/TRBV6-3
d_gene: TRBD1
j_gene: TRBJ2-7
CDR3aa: CASSSTGGGGGEQYF
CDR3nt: TGTGCCAGCAGCTCAACAGGGGGCGGAGGTGGCGAGCAGTACTTC

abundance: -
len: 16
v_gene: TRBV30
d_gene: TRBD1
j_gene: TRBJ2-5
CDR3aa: CAWKGQGTAVGETQYF
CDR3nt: TGTGCCTGGAAGGGACAGGGGACCGCCGTCGGGGAGACCCAGTACTTC

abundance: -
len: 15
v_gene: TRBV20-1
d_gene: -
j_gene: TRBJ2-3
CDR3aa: CSASVKRVRTDTQYF
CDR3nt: TGCAGTGCTAGTGTTAAGCGGGTGCGCACAGATACGCAGTATTTT

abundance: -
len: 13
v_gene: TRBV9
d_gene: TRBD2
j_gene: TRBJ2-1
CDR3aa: CASSVGLAHEQFF
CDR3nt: TGTGCCAGCAGCGTAGGACTAGCGCATGAGCAGTTCTTC

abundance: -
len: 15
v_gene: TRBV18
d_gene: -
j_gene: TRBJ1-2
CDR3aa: CASSPGPGGGYGYTF
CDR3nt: TGTGCCAGCTCACCAGGGCCCGGGGGTGGCTATGGCTACACCTTC

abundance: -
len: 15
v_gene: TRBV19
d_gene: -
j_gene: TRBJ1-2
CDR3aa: CASSGGGGLYYGYTF
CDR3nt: TGTGCCAGTAGTGGTGGAGGCGGACTCTACTATGGCTACACCTTC

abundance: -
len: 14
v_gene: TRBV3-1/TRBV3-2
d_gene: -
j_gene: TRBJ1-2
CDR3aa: CASSQGRMKTGYTF
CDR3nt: TGTGCCAGCAGCCAAGGACGGATGAAAACCGGCTACACCTTC

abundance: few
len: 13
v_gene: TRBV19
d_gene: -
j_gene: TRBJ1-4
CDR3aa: CASSQRRYEKLFF
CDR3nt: TGTGCCAGTAGTCAGAGACGGTATGAAAAACTGTTTTTT

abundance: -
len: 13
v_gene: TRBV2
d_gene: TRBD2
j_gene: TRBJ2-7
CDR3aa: CATPGLDPFEQYF
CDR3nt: TGTGCCACCCCGGGACTAGACCCTTTCGAGCAGTACTTC

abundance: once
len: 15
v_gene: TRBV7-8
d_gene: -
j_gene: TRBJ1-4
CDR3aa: CASSVRKATNEKLFF
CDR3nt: TGTGCCAGCAGCGTTCGGAAAGCAACTAATGAAAAACTGTTTTTT

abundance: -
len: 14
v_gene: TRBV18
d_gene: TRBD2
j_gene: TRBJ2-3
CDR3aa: CASSPSGSSDTQYF
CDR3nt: TGTGCCAGCTCACCTAGCGGGAGCTCAGATACGCAGTATTTT

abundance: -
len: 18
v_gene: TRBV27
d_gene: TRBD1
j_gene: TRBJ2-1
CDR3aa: CASSLSSWGQRKNNEQFF
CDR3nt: TGTGCCAGCAGTTTATCGTCTTGGGGACAGCGTAAAAACAATGAGCAGTTCTTC

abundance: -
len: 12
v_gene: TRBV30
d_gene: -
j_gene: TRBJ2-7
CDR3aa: CAWSVIGQLKYF
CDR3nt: TGTGCCTGGAGTGTAATAGGGCAGCTTAAGTACTTC

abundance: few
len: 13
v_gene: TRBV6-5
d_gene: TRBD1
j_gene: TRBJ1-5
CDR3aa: CASSLQGDQPQHF
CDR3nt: TGTGCCAGCAGTCTACAGGGGGATCAGCCCCAGCATTTT

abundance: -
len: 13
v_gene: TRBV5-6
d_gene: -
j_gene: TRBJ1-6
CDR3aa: CASSRDWYSPLHF
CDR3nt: TGTGCCAGCAGCCGGGACTGGTATTCACCCCTCCACTTT

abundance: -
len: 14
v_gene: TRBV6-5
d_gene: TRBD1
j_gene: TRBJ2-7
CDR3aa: CASNRQGSSYEQYF
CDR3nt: TGTGCCAGCAATCGACAGGGTAGCTCCTACGAGCAGTACTTC

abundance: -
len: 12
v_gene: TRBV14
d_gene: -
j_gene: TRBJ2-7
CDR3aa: CASSQVRGEQYF
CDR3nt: TGTGCCAGCAGCCAAGTTAGGGGCGAGCAGTACTTC

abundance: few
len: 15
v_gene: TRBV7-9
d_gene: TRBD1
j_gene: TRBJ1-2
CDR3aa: CASSLEGQGSYGYTF
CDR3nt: TGTGCCAGCAGCTTAGAGGGACAGGGGAGCTATGGCTACACCTTC

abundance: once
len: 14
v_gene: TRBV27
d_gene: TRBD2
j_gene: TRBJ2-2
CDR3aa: CASLAGTNTGELFF
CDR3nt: TGTGCCAGCCTAGCGGGTACGAACACCGGGGAGCTGTTTTTT

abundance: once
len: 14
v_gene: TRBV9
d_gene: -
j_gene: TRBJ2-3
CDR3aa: CASSVLGNSDTQYF
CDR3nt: TGTGCCAGCAGCGTATTAGGTAACTCAGATACGCAGTATTTT

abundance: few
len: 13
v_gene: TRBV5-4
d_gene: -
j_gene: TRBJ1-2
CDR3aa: CASSLGGTYGYTF
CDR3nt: TGTGCCAGCAGCTTGGGGGGTACCTATGGCTACACCTTC

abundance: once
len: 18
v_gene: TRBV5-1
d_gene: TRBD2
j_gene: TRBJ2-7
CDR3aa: CASSSPYEASGVTYEQYF
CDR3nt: TGCGCCAGCAGCTCCCCCTACGAGGCTAGCGGGGTTACCTACGAGCAGTACTTC

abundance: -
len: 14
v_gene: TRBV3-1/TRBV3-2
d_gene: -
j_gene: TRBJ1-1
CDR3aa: CASSQGGGSGRAFF
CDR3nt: TGTGCCAGCAGCCAGGGGGGGGGTTCTGGGAGAGCTTTCTTT

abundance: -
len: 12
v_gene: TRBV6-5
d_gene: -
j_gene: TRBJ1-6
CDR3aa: CASWSYNSPLHF
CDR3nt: TGTGCCAGTTGGTCCTATAATTCACCCCTCCACTTT

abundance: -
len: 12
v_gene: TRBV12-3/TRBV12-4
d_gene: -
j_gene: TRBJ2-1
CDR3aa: CASSKDDRNQFF
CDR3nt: TGTGCCAGCAGTAAAGACGACAGAAATCAGTTCTTC